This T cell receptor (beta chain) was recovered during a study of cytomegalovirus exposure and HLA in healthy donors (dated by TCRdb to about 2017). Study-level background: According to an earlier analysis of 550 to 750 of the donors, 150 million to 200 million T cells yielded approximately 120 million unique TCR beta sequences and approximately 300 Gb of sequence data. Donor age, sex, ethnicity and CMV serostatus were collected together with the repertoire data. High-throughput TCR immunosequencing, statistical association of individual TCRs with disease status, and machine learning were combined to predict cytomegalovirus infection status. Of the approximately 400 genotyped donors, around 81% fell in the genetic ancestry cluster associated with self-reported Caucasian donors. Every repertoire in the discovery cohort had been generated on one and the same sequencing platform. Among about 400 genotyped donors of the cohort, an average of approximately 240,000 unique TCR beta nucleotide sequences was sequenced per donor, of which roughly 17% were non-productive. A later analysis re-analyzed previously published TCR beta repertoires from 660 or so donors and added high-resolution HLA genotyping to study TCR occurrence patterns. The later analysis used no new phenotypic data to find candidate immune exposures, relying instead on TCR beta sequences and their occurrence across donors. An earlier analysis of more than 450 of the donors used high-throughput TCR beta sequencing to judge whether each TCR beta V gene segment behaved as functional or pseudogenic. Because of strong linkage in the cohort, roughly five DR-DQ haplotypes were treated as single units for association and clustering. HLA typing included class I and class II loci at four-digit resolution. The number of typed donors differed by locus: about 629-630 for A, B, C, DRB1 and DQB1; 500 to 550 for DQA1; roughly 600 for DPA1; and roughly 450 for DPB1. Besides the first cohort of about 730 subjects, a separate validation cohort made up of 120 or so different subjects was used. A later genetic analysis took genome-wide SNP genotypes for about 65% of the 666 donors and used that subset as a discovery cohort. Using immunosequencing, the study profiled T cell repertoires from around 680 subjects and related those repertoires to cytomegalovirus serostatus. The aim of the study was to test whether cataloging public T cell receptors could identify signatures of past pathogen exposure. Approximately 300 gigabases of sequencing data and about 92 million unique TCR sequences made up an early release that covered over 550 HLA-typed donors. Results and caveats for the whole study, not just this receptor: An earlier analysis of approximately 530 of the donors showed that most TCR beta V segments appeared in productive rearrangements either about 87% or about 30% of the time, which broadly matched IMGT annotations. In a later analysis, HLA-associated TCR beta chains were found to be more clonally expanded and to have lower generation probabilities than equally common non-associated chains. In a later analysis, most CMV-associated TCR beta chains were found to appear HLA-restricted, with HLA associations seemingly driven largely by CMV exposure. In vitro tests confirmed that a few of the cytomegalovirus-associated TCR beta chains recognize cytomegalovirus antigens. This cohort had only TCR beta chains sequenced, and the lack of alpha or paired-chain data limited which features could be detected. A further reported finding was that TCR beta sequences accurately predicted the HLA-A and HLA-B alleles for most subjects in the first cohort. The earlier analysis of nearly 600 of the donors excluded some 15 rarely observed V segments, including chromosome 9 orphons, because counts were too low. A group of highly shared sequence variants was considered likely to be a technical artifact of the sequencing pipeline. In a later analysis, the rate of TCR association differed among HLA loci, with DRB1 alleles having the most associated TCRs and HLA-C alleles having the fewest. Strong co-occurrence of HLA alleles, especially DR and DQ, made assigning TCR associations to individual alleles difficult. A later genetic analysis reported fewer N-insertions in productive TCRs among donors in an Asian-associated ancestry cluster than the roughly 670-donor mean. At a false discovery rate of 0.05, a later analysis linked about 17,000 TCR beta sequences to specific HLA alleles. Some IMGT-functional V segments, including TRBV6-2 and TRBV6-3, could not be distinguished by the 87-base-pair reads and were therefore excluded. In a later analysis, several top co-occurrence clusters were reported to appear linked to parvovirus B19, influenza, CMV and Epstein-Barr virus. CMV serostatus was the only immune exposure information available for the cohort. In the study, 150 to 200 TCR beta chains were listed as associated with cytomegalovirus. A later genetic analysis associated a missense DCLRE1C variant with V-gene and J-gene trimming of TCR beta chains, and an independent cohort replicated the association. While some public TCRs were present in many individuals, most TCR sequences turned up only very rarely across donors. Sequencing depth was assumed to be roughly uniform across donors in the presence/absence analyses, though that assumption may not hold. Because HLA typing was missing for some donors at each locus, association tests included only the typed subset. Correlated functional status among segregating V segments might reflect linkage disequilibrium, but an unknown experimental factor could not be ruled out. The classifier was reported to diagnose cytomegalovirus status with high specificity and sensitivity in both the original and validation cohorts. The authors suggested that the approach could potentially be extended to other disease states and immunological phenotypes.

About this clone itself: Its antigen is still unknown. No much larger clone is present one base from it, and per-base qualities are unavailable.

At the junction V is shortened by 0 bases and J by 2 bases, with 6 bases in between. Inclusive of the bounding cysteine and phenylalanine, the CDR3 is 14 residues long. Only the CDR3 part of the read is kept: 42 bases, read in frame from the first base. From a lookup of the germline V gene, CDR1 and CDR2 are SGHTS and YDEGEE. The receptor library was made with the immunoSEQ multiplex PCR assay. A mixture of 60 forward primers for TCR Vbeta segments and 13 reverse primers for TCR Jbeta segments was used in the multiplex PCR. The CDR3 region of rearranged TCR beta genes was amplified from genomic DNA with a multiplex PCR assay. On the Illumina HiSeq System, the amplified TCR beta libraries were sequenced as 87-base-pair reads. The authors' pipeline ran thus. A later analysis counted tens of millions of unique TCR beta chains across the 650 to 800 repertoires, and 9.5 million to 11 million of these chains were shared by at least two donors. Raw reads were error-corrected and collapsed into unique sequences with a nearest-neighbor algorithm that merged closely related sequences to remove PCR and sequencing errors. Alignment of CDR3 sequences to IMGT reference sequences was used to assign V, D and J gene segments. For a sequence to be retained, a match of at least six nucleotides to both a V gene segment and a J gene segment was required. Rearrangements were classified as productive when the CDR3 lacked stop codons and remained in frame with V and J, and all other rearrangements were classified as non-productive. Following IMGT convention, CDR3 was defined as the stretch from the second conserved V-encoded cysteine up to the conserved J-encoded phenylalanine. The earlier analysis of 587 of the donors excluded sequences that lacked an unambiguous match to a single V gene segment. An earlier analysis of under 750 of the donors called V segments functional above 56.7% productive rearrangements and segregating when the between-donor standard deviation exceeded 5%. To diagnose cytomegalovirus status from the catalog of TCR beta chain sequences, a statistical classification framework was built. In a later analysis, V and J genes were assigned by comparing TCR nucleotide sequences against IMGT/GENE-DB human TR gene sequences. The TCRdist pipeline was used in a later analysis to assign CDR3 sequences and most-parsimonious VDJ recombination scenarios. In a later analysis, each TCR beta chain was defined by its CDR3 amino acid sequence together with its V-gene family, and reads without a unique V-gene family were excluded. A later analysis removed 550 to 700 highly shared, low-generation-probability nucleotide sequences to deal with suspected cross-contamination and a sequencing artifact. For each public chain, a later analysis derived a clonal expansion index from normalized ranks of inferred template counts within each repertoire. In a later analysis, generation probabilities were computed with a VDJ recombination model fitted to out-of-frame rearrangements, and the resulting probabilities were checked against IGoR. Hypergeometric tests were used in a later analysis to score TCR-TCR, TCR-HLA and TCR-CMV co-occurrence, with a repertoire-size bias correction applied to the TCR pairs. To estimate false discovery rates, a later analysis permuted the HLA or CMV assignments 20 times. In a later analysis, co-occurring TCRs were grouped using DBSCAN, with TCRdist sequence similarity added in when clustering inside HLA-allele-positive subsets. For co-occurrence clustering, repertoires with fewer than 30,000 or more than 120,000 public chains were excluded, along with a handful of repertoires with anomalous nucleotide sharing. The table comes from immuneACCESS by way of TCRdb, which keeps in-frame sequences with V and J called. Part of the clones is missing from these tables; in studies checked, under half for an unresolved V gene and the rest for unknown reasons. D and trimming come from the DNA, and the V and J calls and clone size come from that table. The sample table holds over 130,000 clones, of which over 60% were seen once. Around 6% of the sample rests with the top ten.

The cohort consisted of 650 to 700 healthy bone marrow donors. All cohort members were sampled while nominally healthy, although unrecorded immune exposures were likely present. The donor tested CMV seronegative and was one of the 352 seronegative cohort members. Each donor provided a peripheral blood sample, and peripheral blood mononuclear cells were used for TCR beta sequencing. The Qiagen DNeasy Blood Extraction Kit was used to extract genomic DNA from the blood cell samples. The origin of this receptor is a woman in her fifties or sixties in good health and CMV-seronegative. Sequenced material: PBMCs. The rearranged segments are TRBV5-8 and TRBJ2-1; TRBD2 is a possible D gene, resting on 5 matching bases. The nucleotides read TGTGCCAGCAGCTTGGACGGGGCCTACAATGAGCAGTTCTTC. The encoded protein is CASSLDGAYNEQFF.